The clone carrying this T cell receptor (beta chain) has ten or more counts. The sample comes from a study of glioma-infiltrating T cells. Per the germline V gene, CDR1 is DFQATT and CDR2 is SNEGSKA (reference sequence). The J segment lost 4 bases and the V segment lost 5 bases, leaving 10 bases of the junction unmatched. The CDR3 spans 14 residues. Amplification of TCR alpha and beta CDR3 regions from RNA used iRepertoire nested multiplex PCR. Tissue mRNA or PBMC total RNA, roughly 100-400 ng, went into one-step reverse transcription and amplification. TCRdb ran MiXCR on the multiplex PCR reads and lists one entry per CDR3 protein. This table has about 190,000 distinct CDR3 sequences, around 32% appearing once.

This chain links TRBV20-1 with TRBJ1-2; 7 nucleotides line up with TRBD1. Sequencing was performed on glioma tissue, nonneoplastic brain tissue, or PBMCs (not recorded which). The origin of this receptor is a human donor with low-grade glioma or glioblastoma, undergoing nonglioma brain surgery, or in good health (not recorded which). The chain's CDR3 is CSAGGTDEFYGYTF. The CDR3 bases are TGCAGTGCTGGGGGGACAGACGAATTCTATGGCTACACCTTC.